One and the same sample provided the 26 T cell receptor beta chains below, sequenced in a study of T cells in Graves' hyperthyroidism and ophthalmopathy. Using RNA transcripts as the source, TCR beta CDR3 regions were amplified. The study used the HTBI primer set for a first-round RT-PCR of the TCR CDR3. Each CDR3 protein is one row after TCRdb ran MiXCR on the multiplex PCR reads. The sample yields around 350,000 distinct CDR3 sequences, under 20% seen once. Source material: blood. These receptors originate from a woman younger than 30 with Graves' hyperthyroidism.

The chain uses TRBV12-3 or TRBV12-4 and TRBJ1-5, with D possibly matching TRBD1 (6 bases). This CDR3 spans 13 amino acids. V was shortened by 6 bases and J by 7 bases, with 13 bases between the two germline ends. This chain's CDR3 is CASRMTGEQPQHF. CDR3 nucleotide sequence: TGTGCCAGCAGGATGACAGGTGAACAGCCCCAGCATTTT.

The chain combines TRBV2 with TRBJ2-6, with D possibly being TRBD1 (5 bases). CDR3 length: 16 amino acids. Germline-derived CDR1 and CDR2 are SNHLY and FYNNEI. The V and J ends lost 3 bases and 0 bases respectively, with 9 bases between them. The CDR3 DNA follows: TGTGCCAGCAGTGATACGGACAACTCTGGGGCCAACGTCCTGACTTTC. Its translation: CASSDTDNSGANVLTF.

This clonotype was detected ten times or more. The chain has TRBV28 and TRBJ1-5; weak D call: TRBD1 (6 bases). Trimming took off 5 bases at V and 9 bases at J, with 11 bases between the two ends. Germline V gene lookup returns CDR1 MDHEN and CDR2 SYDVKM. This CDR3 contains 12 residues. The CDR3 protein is CASSTGLRPQHF. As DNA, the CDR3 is TGTGCCAGCAGTACAGGGTTGCGGCCCCAGCATTTT. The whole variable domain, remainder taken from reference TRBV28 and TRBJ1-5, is DVKVTQSSRYLVKRTGEKVFLECVQDMDHENMFWYRQDPGLGLRLIYFSYDVKMKEKGDIPEGYSVSREKKERFSLILESASTNQTSMYLCASSTGLRPQHFGDGTRLSIL.

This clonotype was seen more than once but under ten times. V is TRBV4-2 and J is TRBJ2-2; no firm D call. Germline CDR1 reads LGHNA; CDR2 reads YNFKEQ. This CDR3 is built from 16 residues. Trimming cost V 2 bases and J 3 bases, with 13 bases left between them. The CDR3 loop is CASSQFGPSDTGELFF. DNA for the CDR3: TGTGCCAGCAGCCAATTCGGTCCTTCGGACACCGGGGAGCTGTTTTTT.

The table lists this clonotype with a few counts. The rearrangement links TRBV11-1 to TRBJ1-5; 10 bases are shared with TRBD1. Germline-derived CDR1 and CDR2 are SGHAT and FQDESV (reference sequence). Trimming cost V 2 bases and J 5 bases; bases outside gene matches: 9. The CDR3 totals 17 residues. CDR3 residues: CASSLWSLDRGHQPQHF. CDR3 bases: TGTGCCAGCAGCTTATGGTCTCTTGACAGGGGGCATCAGCCCCAGCATTTT.

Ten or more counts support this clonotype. DNA of the CDR3: TGTGCCAGCAAGGCGTCCTACGAGCAGTACTTC. Amino acid sequence: CASKASYEQYF. This sequence joins TRBV2 and TRBJ2-7; no reliable D call. The V and J ends lost 7 bases and 1 base respectively, with 5 bases between them. The CDR3 covers 11 residues. Per germline, CDR1 SNHLY and CDR2 FYNNEI.

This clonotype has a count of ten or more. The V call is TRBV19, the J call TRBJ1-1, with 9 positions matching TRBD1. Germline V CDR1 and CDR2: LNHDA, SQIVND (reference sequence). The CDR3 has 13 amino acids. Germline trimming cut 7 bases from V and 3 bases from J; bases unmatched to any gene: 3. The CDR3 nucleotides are TGTGCCAGTAAGAGACAGGGGGACACTGAAGCTTTCTTT. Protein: CASKRQGDTEAFF.

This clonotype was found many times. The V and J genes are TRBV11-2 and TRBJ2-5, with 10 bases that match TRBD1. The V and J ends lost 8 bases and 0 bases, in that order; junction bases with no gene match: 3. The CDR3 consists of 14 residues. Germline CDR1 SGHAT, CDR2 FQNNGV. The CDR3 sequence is CASSGQGYQETQYF. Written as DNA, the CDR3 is TGTGCCAGCTCGGGACAGGGGTACCAAGAGACCCAGTACTTC. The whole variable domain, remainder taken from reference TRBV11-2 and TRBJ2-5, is EAGVAQSPRYKIIEKRQSVAFWCNPISGHATLYWYQQILGQGPKLLIQFQNNGVVDDSQLPKDRFSAERLKGVDSTLKIQPAKLEDSAVYLCASSGQGYQETQYFGPGTRLLVL.

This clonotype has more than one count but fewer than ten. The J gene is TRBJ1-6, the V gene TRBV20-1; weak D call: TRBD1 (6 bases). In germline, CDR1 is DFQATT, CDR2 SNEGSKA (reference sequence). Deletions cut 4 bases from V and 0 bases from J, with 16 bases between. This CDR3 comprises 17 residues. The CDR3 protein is CSATGHRPNSYNSPLHF. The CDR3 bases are TGCAGTGCTACGGGACACCGGCCCAACTCCTATAATTCACCCCTCCACTTT.

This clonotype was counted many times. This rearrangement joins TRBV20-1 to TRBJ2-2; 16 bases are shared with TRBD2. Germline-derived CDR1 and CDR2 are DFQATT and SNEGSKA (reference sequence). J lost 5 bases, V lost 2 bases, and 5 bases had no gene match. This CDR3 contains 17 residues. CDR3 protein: CSARSGLAGGITGELFF. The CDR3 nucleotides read TGCAGTGCTAGATCGGGACTAGCGGGGGGGATAACCGGGGAGCTGTTTTTT.

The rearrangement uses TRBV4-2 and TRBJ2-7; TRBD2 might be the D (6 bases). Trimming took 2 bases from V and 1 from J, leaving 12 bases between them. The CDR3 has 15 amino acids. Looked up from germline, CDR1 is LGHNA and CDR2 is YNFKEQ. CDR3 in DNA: TGTGCCAGCAGCCAACCCGGGACTCTTTCCTACGAGCAGTACTTC. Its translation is CASSQPGTLSYEQYF.

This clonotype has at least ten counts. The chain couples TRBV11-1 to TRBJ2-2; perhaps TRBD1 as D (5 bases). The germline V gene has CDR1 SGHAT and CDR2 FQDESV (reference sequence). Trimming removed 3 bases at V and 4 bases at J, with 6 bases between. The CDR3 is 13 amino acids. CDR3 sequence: CASSFRVTGELFF. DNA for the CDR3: TGTGCCAGCAGCTTCAGGGTCACCGGGGAGCTGTTTTTT.

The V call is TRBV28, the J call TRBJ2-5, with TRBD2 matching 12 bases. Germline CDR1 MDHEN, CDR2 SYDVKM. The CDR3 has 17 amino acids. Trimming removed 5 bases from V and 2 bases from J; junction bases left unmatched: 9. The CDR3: CASSPLGLAGTQETQYF. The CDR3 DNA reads TGTGCCAGCAGTCCATTAGGACTAGCGGGGACACAAGAGACCCAGTACTTC.

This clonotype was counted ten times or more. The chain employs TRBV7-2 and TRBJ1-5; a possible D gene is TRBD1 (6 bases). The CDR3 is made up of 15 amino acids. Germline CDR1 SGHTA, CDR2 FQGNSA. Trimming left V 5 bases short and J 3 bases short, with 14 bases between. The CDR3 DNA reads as TGTGCCAGCAGCCTTCAGGGGCTAGTCAATCAGCCCCAGCATTTT. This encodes CASSLQGLVNQPQHF.

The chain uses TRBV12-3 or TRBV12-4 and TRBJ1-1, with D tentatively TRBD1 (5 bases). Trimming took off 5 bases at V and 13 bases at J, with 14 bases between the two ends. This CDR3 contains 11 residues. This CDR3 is CASSLRGDLFF. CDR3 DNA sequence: TGTGCCAGCAGTCTTAGAGGGGATCTTTTCTTT.

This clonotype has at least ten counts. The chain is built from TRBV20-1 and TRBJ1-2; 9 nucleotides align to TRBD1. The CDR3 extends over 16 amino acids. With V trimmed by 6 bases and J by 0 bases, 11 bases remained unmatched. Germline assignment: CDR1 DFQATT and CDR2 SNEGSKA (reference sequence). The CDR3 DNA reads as TGCAGTGCAAGACTGGACCGGACAGGGGCTAACTATGGCTACACCTTC. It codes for CSARLDRTGANYGYTF.

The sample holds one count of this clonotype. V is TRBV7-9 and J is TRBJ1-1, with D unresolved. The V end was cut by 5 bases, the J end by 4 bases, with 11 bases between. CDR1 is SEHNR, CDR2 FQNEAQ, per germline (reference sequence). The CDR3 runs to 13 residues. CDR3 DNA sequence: TGTGCCAGCAGCCGTTCGTCGGTCACTGAAGCTTTCTTT. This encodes CASSRSSVTEAFF.

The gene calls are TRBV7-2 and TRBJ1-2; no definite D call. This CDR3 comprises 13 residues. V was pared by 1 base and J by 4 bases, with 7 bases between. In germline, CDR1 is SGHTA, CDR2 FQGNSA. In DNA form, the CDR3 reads TGTGCCAGCAGCTTAGTGGGTGTCTATGGCTACACCTTC. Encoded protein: CASSLVGVYGYTF.

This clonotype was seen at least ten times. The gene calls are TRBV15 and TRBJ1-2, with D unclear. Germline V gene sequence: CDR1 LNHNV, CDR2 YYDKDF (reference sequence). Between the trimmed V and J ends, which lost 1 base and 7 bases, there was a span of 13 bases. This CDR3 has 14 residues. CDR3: CATSRGLGTSGYTF. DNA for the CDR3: TGTGCCACCAGCAGAGGTCTGGGAACAAGTGGCTACACCTTC.

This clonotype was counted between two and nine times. Here the CDR3 reads CASSFISYEQYF. CDR3 in DNA: TGTGCCAGCAGTTTTATTAGCTACGAGCAGTACTTC. The chain is built from TRBV12-3 or TRBV12-4 and TRBJ2-7, with D uncertain. The CDR3 totals 12 residues. Trimming removed 3 bases at V and 3 bases at J, with 6 bases between.

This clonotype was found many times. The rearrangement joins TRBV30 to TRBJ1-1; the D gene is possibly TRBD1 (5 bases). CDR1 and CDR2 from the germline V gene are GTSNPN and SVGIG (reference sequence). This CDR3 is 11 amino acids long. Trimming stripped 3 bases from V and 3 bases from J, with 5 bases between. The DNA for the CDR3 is TGTGCCTGGAGAGGGGACACTGAAGCTTTCTTT. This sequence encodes CAWRGDTEAFF.

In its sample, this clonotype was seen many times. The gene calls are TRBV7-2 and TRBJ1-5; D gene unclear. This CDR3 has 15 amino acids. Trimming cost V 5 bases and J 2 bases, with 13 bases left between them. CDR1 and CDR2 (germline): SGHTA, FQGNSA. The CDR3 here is CASSIGSWGNQPQHF. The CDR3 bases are TGTGCCAGCAGCATAGGGTCCTGGGGCAATCAGCCCCAGCATTTT.

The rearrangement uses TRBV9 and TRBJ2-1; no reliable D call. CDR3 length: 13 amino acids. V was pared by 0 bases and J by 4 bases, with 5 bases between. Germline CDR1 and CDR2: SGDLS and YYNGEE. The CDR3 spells CASSVDPYNEQFF. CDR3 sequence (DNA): TGTGCCAGCAGCGTAGACCCTTACAATGAGCAGTTCTTC.

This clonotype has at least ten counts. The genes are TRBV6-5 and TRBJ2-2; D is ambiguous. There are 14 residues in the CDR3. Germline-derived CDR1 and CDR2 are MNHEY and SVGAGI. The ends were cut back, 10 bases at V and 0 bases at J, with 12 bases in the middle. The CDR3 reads CATAHTANTGELFF. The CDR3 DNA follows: TGTGCCACAGCTCACACCGCGAACACCGGGGAGCTGTTTTTT.

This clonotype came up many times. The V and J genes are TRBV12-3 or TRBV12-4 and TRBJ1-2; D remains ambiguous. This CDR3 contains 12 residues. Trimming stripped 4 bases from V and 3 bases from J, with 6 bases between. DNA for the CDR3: TGTGCCAGCAGTTCTACTTACTATGGCTACACCTTC. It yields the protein CASSSTYYGYTF.

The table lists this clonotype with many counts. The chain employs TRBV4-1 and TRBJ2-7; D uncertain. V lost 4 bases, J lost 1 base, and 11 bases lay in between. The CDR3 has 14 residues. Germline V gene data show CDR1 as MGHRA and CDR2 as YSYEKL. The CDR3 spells CASSLRTDSYEQYF. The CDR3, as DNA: TGCGCCAGCAGCCTACGGACCGATTCCTACGAGCAGTACTTC.